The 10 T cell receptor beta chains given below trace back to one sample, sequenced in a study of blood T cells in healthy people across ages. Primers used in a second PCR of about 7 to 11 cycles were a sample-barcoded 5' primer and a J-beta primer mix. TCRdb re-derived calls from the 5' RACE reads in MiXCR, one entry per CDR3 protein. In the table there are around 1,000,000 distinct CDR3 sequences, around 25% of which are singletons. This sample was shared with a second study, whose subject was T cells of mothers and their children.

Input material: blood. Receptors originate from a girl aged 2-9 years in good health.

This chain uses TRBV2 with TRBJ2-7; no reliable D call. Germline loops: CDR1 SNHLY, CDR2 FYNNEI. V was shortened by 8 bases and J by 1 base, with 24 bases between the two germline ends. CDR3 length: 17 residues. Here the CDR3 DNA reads TGTGCCAGCCTAGGACCCCCAAGTATAACCCAATCCTACGAGCAGTACTTC. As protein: CASLGPPSITQSYEQYF.

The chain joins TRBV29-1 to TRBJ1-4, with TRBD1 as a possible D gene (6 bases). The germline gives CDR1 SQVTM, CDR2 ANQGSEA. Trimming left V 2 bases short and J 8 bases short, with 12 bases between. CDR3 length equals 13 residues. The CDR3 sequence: CSVEFGGKEKLFF. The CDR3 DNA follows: TGCAGCGTTGAATTTGGGGGCAAAGAAAAACTGTTTTTT.

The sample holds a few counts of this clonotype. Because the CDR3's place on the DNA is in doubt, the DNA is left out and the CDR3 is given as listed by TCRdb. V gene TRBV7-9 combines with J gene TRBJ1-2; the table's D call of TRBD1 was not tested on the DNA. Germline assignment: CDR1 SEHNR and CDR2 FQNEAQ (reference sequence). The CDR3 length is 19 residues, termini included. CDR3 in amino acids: CASSLLVVGTGNDNYGHTF.

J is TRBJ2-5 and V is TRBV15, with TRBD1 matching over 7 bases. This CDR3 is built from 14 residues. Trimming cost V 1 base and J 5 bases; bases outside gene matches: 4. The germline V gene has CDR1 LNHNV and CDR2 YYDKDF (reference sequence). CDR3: CATSRGTGGETQYF. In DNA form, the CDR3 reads TGTGCCACCAGCAGAGGGACAGGTGGGGAGACCCAGTACTTC.

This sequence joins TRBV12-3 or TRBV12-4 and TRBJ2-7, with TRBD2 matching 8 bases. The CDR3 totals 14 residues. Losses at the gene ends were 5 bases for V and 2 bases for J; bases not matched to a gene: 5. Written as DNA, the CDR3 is TGTGCCAGCAGTGCTCTAGCGGGTCCCTACGAGCAGTACTTC. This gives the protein CASSALAGPYEQYF.

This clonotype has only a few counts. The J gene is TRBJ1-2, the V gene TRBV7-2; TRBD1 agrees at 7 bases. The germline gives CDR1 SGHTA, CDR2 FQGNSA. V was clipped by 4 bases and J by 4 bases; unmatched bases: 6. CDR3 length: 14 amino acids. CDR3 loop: CASSSGTALYGYTF. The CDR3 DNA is TGTGCCAGCAGCTCCGGGACAGCACTCTATGGCTACACCTTC.

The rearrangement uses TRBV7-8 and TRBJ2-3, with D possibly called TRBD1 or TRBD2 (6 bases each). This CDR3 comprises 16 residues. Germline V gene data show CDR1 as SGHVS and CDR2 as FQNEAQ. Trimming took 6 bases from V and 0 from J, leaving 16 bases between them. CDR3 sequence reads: CASRYNPGASTDTQYF. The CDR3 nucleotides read TGTGCCAGCAGATATAATCCGGGGGCTAGCACAGATACGCAGTATTTT.

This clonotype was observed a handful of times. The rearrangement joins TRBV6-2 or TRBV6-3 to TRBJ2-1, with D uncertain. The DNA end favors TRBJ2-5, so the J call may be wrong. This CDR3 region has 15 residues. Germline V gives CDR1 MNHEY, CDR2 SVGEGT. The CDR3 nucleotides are TGTGCCAGCAGTTATATCAGAGGTAGTAAAGAGACCCAGTACTTC. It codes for CASSYIRGSKETQYF.

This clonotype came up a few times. The CDR3 is CASSPGSFLGEQYF. DNA for the CDR3: TGTGCCAGCAGCCCTGGATCCTTTCTGGGAGAGCAGTACTTC. The rearrangement joins TRBV12-3 or TRBV12-4 to TRBJ2-7; D remains unclear. The CDR3 has 14 residues. The V and J ends lost 6 bases and 7 bases respectively, with 19 bases between them.

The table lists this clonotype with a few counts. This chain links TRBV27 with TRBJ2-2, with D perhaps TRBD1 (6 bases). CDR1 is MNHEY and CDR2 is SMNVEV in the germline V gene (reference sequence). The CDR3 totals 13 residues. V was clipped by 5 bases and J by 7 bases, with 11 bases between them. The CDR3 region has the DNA TGTGCCAGCAGTCCCAGGGGTAACGGGGAGCTGTTTTTT. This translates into CASSPRGNGELFF.